Each of the 2 T cell receptor beta chains below was sequenced from the same sample in a study of T cell responses to AZD1222 COVID-19 vaccine. TCRdb's table, derived via immunoSEQ multiplex PCR, lists solely in-frame clones and lacks some. The sample lists 150,000 to 250,000 clones; 93% were seen once. The sequencing here drew on peripheral blood, taken 28 days after the second AZD1222 dose. Source of these receptors: an adult who received the AZD1222 COVID-19 vaccine.

The chain couples TRBV19 to TRBJ1-5; D perhaps matches TRBD1 (5 bases). From germline, CDR1 is LNHDA and CDR2 SQIVND (reference sequence). The CDR3 has 16 amino acids. The germline V and J ends were trimmed by 6 bases and 2 bases, with 17 bases remaining between them. CDR3 in amino acids: CASRRGIDVGNQPQHF. The CDR3 region has the DNA TGTGCCAGTAGAAGGGGAATAGATGTGGGCAATCAGCCCCAGCATTTT.

The genes are TRBV2 and TRBJ1-1; no clear D gene. The CDR3 spans 15 residues. Germline values: CDR1 SNHLY, CDR2 FYNNEI. The V end lost 7 bases, the J end lost 1 base, and 16 bases lay between the germline ends. In DNA form, the CDR3 reads TGTGCCAGCACGTATCATTTACGGCCGAACACTGAAGCTTTCTTT. It codes for CASTYHLRPNTEAFF. The full variable domain, in which reference TRBV2 and TRBJ1-1 provide the parts outside the CDR3, is EPEVTQTPSHQVTQMGQEVILRCVPISNHLYFYWYRQILGQKVEFLVSFYNNEISEKSEIFDDQFSVERPDGSNFTLKIRSTKLEDSAMYFCASTYHLRPNTEAFFGQGTRLTVV.